Listed below are T cell receptor beta chains from one sample, sequenced in a study of spatial heterogeneity in lung cancer. TCRdb independently ran MiXCR on the 5' RACE reads; one entry per CDR3 protein. This sample has around 1,500 distinct CDR3 sequences; about 28% occur once, and the top ten carry less than 60%. Sequences were derived from PBMCs, sampled at surgery. All receptors derive from a male donor with early-stage non-small cell lung cancer. Both conserved end residues are part of each CDR3. The D gene is left open where the match is weak. Clone sizes are given selectively: once, few, many, or a class where the clone is expanded.

d_gene	abundance	j_gene	v_gene	CDR3nt	CDR3aa
TRBD2	medium-sized	TRBJ2-7	TRBV20-1	TGCAGTGCTAGAGATGAAGGGGGACTAGCGGGAGCCCTCTCCTACGAGCAGTACTTC	CSARDEGGLAGALSYEQYF
TRBD1	-	TRBJ2-7	TRBV29-1	TGCAGCGTTGAAGAAGGGGACAGGGGCTACGAGCAGTACTTC	CSVEEGDRGYEQYF
-	few	TRBJ2-3	TRBV28	TGTGCCAGCATCCCCGGGACGTGGACAGATACGCAGTATTTT	CASIPGTWTDTQYF
-	large	TRBJ2-1	TRBV9	TGTGCCAGCAGCGTAGCGTCTGCTTACAATGAGCAGTTCTTC	CASSVASAYNEQFF
TRBD1	many	TRBJ2-1	TRBV9	TGTGCCAGCAGCGTGACAGGGGAACAGTTCTTC	CASSVTGEQFF
-	medium-sized	TRBJ2-3	TRBV15	TGTGCCACCAGCGTTAGTACAGATACGCAGTATTTT	CATSVSTDTQYF
-	-	TRBJ2-7	TRBV20-1	TGCAGTGCTAGAGACCCGCGGTCCTACGAGCAGTACTTC	CSARDPRSYEQYF
TRBD1	large	TRBJ2-7	TRBV5-1	TGCGCCAGCAGCTCACAGGGGGATAACTCCTACGAGCAGTACTTC	CASSSQGDNSYEQYF
-	many	TRBJ2-5	TRBV11-2	TGTGCCAGCAGCTTATGGGGGAAAGAGACCCAGTACTTC	CASSLWGKETQYF
-	few	TRBJ2-4	TRBV18	TGTGCCAGCTCACAATTATTCGGCAGAGAAAACATTCAGTACTTC	CASSQLFGRENIQYF
TRBD2	-	TRBJ2-1	TRBV2	TGTGCCAGCAGACCCGGGACTAGCGGGGGCAGCTCCTACAATGAGCAGTTCTTC	CASRPGTSGGSSYNEQFF
-	-	TRBJ2-6	TRBV2	TGTGCCAGCAGTGAAGCAGGAAATCTCTCTGGGGCCAACGTCCTGACTTTC	CASSEAGNLSGANVLTF
TRBD2	-	TRBJ2-3	TRBV7-2	TGTGCCAGCAGCTTAGAGTTCCCTAGCGGGGGCCCCTTCACAGATACGCAGTATTTT	CASSLEFPSGGPFTDTQYF
TRBD2	-	TRBJ2-2	TRBV3-1	TGTGCCAGCACCAAATCGAGCGGGAGATGGAACACCGGGGAGCTGTTTTTT	CASTKSSGRWNTGELFF
TRBD1	-	TRBJ2-3	TRBV5-1	TGCGCCAGCAGCCCCCCCCAGGGGGGCACAGATACGCAGTATTTT	CASSPPQGGTDTQYF
TRBD1	large	TRBJ2-3	TRBV29-1	TGCAGCGTCCTTCAGGGGGCGAGCACAGATACGCAGTATTTT	CSVLQGASTDTQYF
-	few	TRBJ2-7	TRBV2	TGTGCCAGCAGGGGAGGGGGGCCGACGAACTACGAGCAGTACTTC	CASRGGGPTNYEQYF
-	many	TRBJ2-3	TRBV5-1	TGCGCCAGCAGCCCCCGGGGGGCCACCACAGATACGCAGTATTTT	CASSPRGATTDTQYF
TRBD2	medium-sized	TRBJ2-7	TRBV6-5	TGTGCCAGCAGTTACGGCGGGGGGGCCGGCGGCGAGCAGTACTTC	CASSYGGGAGGEQYF
-	many	TRBJ2-2	TRBV9	TGTGCCAGCAGCGTAGAAAGAGCTAGATCGAACACCGGGGAGCTGTTTTTT	CASSVERARSNTGELFF
-	few	TRBJ2-1	TRBV28	TGTGCCAGCAGCACCCCAGTGACGAGCTCCTACAATGAGCAGTTCTTC	CASSTPVTSSYNEQFF
TRBD2	medium-sized	TRBJ2-1	TRBV20-1	TGCAGTGGACTAGCGGGAAAGAATGAGCAGTTCTTC	CSGLAGKNEQFF
TRBD1	large	TRBJ2-7	TRBV11-2	TGTGCCAGCAGCTTAATGGGGACAGACGAGCAGTACTTC	CASSLMGTDEQYF
TRBD2	many	TRBJ2-3	TRBV11-2	TGTGCCAGCAGCTTAGATCCTAGCGGCCGCACAGATACGCAGTATTTT	CASSLDPSGRTDTQYF
-	-	TRBJ2-3	TRBV6-5	TGTGCCAGCAGTCTGGTCGGAAGGGCCCCCACAGATACGCAGTATTTT	CASSLVGRAPTDTQYF
-	medium-sized	TRBJ2-7	TRBV18	TGTGCCAGCTCACGGCTAGAAAAGGGCGAGCAGTACTTC	CASSRLEKGEQYF
-	medium-sized	TRBJ2-1	TRBV18	TGTGCCAGCTCACCTGGAGGGTATGAGCAGTTCTTC	CASSPGGYEQFF
-	many	TRBJ1-2	TRBV29-1	TGCAGCGTTGAAGATCTTCAAGGGGTCTATGGCTACACCTTC	CSVEDLQGVYGYTF
-	once	TRBJ1-3	TRBV29-1	TGCAGCGTTGTAGAGGGTTACTCTGGAAACACCATATATTTT	CSVVEGYSGNTIYF